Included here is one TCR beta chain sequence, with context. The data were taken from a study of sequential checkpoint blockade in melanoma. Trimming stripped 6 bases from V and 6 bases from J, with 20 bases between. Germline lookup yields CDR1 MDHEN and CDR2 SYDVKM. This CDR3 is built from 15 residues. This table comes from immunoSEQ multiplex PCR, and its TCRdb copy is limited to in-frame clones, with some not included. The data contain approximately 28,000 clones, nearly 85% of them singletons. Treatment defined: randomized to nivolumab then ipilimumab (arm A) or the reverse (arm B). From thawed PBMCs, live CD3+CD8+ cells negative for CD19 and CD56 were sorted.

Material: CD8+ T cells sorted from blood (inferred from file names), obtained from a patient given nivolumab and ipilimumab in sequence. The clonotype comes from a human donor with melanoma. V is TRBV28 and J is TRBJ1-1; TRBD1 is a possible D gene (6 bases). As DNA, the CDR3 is TGTGCCAGCAGCCAGTACAGGGTGGCCGGGCCTGAAGCTTTCTTT. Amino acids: CASSQYRVAGPEAFF.